Shown below are 9 T cell receptor beta chains from a single sample sequenced in a study of post-analysis software for immune sequencing data. The study, taken as a whole, reports: In patients, about five TRBV segments were more frequent than in controls, with TRBV5-6, TRBV5-1 and TRBV20-1 among them.

No antigen has been assigned to these receptors. Built from TCR beta cDNA, the libraries had unique molecular identifiers in them. One entry per CDR3 protein results from TCRdb running MiXCR on the PCR reads. The sample holds roughly 800,000 distinct CDR3 sequences; about 27% are singletons and the top ten take around 0.55%. Sequencing used blood. These receptors all come from a girl aged 5 to 17 with multiple sclerosis.

This clonotype was found many times. The V call is TRBV12-3 or TRBV12-4, the J call TRBJ2-3; D is unclear. The CDR3 has 10 amino acids. The V end lost 6 bases, the J end lost 14 bases, and 12 bases lay between the germline ends. The DNA of the CDR3 is TGTGCCAGCAGGGCCTCACGTCCGTATTTT. Residues: CASRASRPYF.

This clonotype was counted only a few times. The rearrangement joins TRBV10-3 to TRBJ2-1; tentative D call: TRBD2 (6 bases). The V end was cut by 8 bases, the J end by 0 bases, with 14 bases between. There are 15 residues in the CDR3. The V gene's germline CDR1 is ENHRY and CDR2 SYGVKD. This chain's CDR3 is CAIAGQASSYNEQFF. In DNA, the CDR3 is TGTGCCATCGCGGGGCAGGCGAGCTCCTACAATGAGCAGTTCTTC.

The rearrangement uses TRBV28 and TRBJ2-3; 15 bases match TRBD2. Germline V gene sequence: CDR1 MDHEN, CDR2 SYDVKM. Trimming cost V 6 bases and J 8 bases; bases outside gene matches: 12. This CDR3 spans 17 amino acids. The CDR3 region is CASRMGLAGGSGGTQYF. The CDR3 DNA is TGTGCCAGCAGAATGGGACTAGCGGGGGGCTCTGGGGGTACGCAGTATTTT. Full variable domain (missing parts from reference TRBV28 and TRBJ2-3): DVKVTQSSRYLVKRTGEKVFLECVQDMDHENMFWYRQDPGLGLRLIYFSYDVKMKEKGDIPEGYSVSREKKERFSLILESASTNQTSMYLCASRMGLAGGSGGTQYFGPGTRLTVL.

This chain connects TRBV14 to TRBJ2-1; TRBD1 might be the D (6 bases). Trimming took 1 base from V and 2 from J, leaving 21 bases between them. CDR1 and CDR2 from the germline V gene are SGHDN and FVKESK. The CDR3 length is 19 residues. CDR3 nucleotide sequence: TGTGCCAGCAGCCAAGTTGCTAGGAAAAAGGGACACCCCTACAATGAGCAGTTCTTC. This codes for CASSQVARKKGHPYNEQFF. The variable domain in full, with the rest retrieved from reference TRBV14 and TRBJ2-1, is EAGVTQFPSHSVIEKGQTVTLRCDPISGHDNLYWYRRVMGKEIKFLLHFVKESKQDESGMPNNRFLAERTGGTYSTLKVQPAELEDSGVYFCASSQVARKKGHPYNEQFFGPGTRLTVL.

A few counts support this clonotype. The chain couples TRBV4-1 to TRBJ2-5; a possible D gene is TRBD1 (6 bases). Trimming removed 0 bases from V and 6 bases from J, with 14 bases in between. The CDR3 contains 15 residues. Germline V lookup: CDR1 MGHRA, CDR2 YSYEKL. CDR3 nucleotides: TGCGCCAGCAGCCAAGAGGAAAACAGGGTGCAGACCCAGTACTTC. As protein: CASSQEENRVQTQYF.

This clonotype was found once. The rearrangement joins TRBV7-2 to TRBJ2-5; 8 nucleotides line up with TRBD2. The end of the DNA is better explained by TRBJ2-7, so the J call may be wrong. The CDR3 consists of 15 residues. In germline, CDR1 is SGHTA, CDR2 FQGNSA. The CDR3 coding sequence is TGTGCCAGCAGCTTAGTTTTGAGCGGGAGATACGAGCAGTACTTC. This codes for CASSLVLSGRYEQYF.

The rearrangement uses TRBV19 and TRBJ1-2, with D tentatively TRBD1 (5 bases). The length of the CDR3 is 16 residues. Between the trimmed V and J ends, which lost 5 bases and 6 bases, there was a span of 22 bases. Per the germline V gene, CDR1 is LNHDA and CDR2 is SQIVND (reference sequence). CDR3 residues: CASSEGTAWLLDGYTF. The DNA for the CDR3 is TGTGCCAGTAGTGAGGGGACCGCTTGGCTATTGGATGGCTACACCTTC.

This clonotype was recorded many times. The J gene is TRBJ2-3, the V gene TRBV10-3, with D perhaps TRBD2 (6 bases). Trimming pared 7 bases from V and 0 bases from J, leaving 14 bases between. The CDR3 loop spans 15 amino acids. The V gene's germline CDR1 is ENHRY and CDR2 SYGVKD. DNA for the CDR3: TGTGCCATCAATAAACTGGGACTGAGCACAGATACGCAGTATTTT. It is translated as CAINKLGLSTDTQYF.

The V gene is TRBV20-1, the J gene TRBJ2-5; D gene uncertain. Germline V gives CDR1 DFQATT, CDR2 SNEGSKA (reference sequence). This CDR3 is built from 14 residues. V lost 1 base to trimming and J lost 10 bases, with 19 bases between them. The CDR3 sequence is CSARGDLNSPIQYF. CDR3 nucleotide sequence: TGCAGTGCTAGAGGGGATCTTAACTCACCGATCCAGTACTTC.